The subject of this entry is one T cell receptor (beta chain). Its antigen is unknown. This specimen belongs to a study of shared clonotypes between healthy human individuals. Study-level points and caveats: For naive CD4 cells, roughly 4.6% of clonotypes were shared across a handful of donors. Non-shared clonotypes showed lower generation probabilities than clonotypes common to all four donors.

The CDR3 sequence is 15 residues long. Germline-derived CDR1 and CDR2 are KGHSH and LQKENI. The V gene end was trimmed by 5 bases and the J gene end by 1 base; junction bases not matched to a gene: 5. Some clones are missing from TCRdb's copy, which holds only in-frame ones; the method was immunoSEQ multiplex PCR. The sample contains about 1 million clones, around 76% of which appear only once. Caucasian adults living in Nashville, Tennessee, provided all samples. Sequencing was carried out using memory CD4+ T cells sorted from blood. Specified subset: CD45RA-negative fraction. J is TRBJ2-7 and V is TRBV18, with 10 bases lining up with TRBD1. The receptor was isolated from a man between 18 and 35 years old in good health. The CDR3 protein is CASSGGDRGSYEQYF. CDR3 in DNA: TGTGCCAGCTCAGGAGGGGACAGGGGTTCCTACGAGCAGTACTTC.